The present TCR beta chain was sequenced within a study of cytomegalovirus exposure and HLA in healthy donors. The study ran its PCR with 60 Vbeta and 13 Jbeta primers. Profiling relied on immunoSEQ multiplex PCR, and the TCRdb table lists in-frame clones only, not all of them. In the table there are tens of thousands of clones, 74% of which are singletons. The junction had 7 bases not matched to a gene; V was cut back by 3 bases and J by 8 bases. This CDR3 comprises 15 residues. The V gene's germline CDR1 is WSHSY and CDR2 SAAADI. The chain combines TRBV10-2 with TRBJ2-1, with 10 bases lining up with TRBD2. Sequenced material: PBMCs. The TCR was taken from a human donor in good health. The CDR3 region is CASSELAGRTHEQFF. The CDR3 DNA follows: TGCGCCAGCAGTGAACTAGCGGGACGAACCCATGAGCAGTTCTTC.